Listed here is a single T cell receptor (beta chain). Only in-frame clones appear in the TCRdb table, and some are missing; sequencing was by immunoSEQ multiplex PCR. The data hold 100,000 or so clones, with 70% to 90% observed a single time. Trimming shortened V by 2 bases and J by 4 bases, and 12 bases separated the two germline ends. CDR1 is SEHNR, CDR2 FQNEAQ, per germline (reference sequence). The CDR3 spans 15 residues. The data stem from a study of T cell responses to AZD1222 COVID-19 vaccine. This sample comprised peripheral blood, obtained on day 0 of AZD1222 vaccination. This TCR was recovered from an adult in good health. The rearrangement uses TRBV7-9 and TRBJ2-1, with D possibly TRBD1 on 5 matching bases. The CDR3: CASSLRGFRYNEQFF. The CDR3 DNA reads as TGTGCCAGCAGCTTAAGGGGATTTCGATACAATGAGCAGTTCTTC. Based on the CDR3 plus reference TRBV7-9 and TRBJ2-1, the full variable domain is DTGVSQNPRHKITKRGQNVTFRCDPISEHNRLYWYRQTLGQGPEFLTYFQNEAQLEKSRLLSDRFSAERPKGSFSTLEIQRTEQGDSAMYLCASSLRGFRYNEQFFGPGTRLTVL.